A selection of T cell receptor beta chains follows, all from one sample in a study of OX40 agonist ivuxolimab in advanced cancers. Sequencing was performed with immunoSEQ multiplex PCR; in TCRdb, only in-frame clones are kept and a portion is missing. In the table there are over 50,000 clones, about 82% of which are singletons. The sequenced sample was CD4+ or CD8+ T cells sorted from blood, obtained in a trial of the OX40 agonist ivuxolimab. The receptors originated from an adult with an advanced solid tumor such as melanoma, head and neck, liver or kidney cancer. Each CDR3 is given with its conserved first and last residue. D genes are given only for firm matches. Size values are once, few and many counts, or a class for expanded clones, and some rows have none.

>TRBV4-1|-|15|TRBJ2-7|-
TGCGCCAGCAGCCCCCCGACAGGGAGGTACGGAGAGCAGTACTTC
CASSPPTGRYGEQYF
>TRBV30|-|13|TRBJ1-5|few
TGTGCCTGGAGCACAGGAGGGGATCAGCCCCAGCATTTT
CAWSTGGDQPQHF
>TRBV7-3|-|14|TRBJ1-2|-
TGTGCCAGCAGCTTAAACGGTCCCTACGATGGCTACACCTTC
CASSLNGPYDGYTF
>TRBV9|-|13|TRBJ2-7|-
TGTGCCAGCAGCGTAGCCCAGTCCTACGAGCAGTACTTC
CASSVAQSYEQYF
>TRBV7-2|-|13|TRBJ1-1|-
TGTGCCAGCAGCCAGACGACGAACACTGAAGCTTTCTTT
CASSQTTNTEAFF
>TRBV5-6|-|12|TRBJ1-2|-
TGTGCCAGCAGCTTCAAGTTCTATGGCTACACCTTC
CASSFKFYGYTF
>TRBV14|-|14|TRBJ2-7|-
TGTGCCAGCAGCCAAGATCACAGGGCCCACGAGCAGTACTTC
CASSQDHRAHEQYF
>TRBV14|-|17|TRBJ2-3|-
TGTGCCAGCAGCCAAGATAAACGGGGGGCGAAAGCAGATACGCAGTATTTT
CASSQDKRGAKADTQYF
>TRBV18|-|15|TRBJ2-7|-
TGTGCCAGCTCACCTCCCGGGCCGAACACCTACGAGCAGTACTTC
CASSPPGPNTYEQYF
>TRBV6-5|TRBD1|16|TRBJ1-1|-
TGTGCCAGCAGTTACTATACAGGGGGCGGGTACACTGAAGCTTTCTTT
CASSYYTGGGYTEAFF
>TRBV7-2|TRBD2|13|TRBJ2-4|-
TGTGCCAGCAGATCAGTACTAGCGGGAGAGGAGTACTTC
CASRSVLAGEEYF
>TRBV6-5|-|15|TRBJ2-3|-
TGTGCCAGCAGTTACGGAGGGGGGGGCACAGATACGCAGTATTTT
CASSYGGGGTDTQYF
>TRBV18|TRBD1|15|TRBJ1-6|-
TGTGCCAGCTCCCACACGGGACAGGGGAATTCACCCCTCCACTTT
CASSHTGQGNSPLHF
>TRBV28|TRBD2|14|TRBJ2-4|-
TGTGCCAGCGGTCGGGGGGGGTCGACAAACATTCAGTACTTC
CASGRGGSTNIQYF
>TRBV7-8|-|13|TRBJ2-5|-
TGTGCCAGCGGAATAGGGATTGGGGAGACCCAGTACTTC
CASGIGIGETQYF
>TRBV11-3|-|12|TRBJ2-7|-
TGTGCCAGCAGCTTAGACGGCTACGAGCAGTACTTC
CASSLDGYEQYF
>TRBV5-1|TRBD1|15|TRBJ1-5|-
TGCGCCAGCAGCCTGACAGGGGATATCAATCAGCCCCAGCATTTT
CASSLTGDINQPQHF
>TRBV7-2|TRBD2|14|TRBJ2-3|-
TGTGCCAGCAGCTTTAGCGGGGATGGGGATACGCAGTATTTT
CASSFSGDGDTQYF
>TRBV11-2|-|15|TRBJ1-3|-
TGTGCCAGCATCCTCTCCCGGAGCTCTGGAAACACCATATATTTT
CASILSRSSGNTIYF
>TRBV7-2|-|13|TRBJ1-2|-
TGTGCCAGCAGGTTGGACAGAAACTATGGCTACACCTTC
CASRLDRNYGYTF
>TRBV30|-|13|TRBJ1-5|few
TGTGCCTGGAGTGTTAGGGAGAATCAGCCCCAGCATTTT
CAWSVRENQPQHF
>TRBV25-1|TRBD1|18|TRBJ2-4|-
TGTGCCAGCAGTGAATACCCCCTCACAGGGGGCGCAAAAAACATTCAGTACTTC
CASSEYPLTGGAKNIQYF
>TRBV5-1|-|13|TRBJ1-2|-
TGCGCCAGCAGCTTGACAGACAGCTATGGCTACACCTTC
CASSLTDSYGYTF
>TRBV6-5|-|14|TRBJ1-4|-
TGTGCCAGCAAGGAGGGTGCAACTAATGAAAAACTGTTTTTT
CASKEGATNEKLFF
>TRBV28|TRBD1|18|TRBJ1-5|-
TGTGCCAGCAGTAACTTACAATTAGGGACAGGAGACAATCAGCCCCAGCATTTT
CASSNLQLGTGDNQPQHF
>TRBV5-1|-|13|TRBJ2-2|-
TGCGCCAGCAGCGCAACAGGATCCGGGGAGCTGTTTTTT
CASSATGSGELFF
>TRBV10-3|-|17|TRBJ1-4|-
TGTGCCATCAGTGAGGGCAGGGGCACATCAACTAATGAAAAACTGTTTTTT
CAISEGRGTSTNEKLFF
>TRBV6-1|TRBD1|15|TRBJ1-1|-
TGTGCCAGCAGCCCATCAGGGGGATCGAACACTGAAGCTTTCTTT
CASSPSGGSNTEAFF
>TRBV5-1|TRBD1|15|TRBJ1-2|-
TGCGCCAGCAGCCCCCTACAGGGGACAGTCGGGGGCTACACCTTC
CASSPLQGTVGGYTF
>TRBV5-1|TRBD1|14|TRBJ2-5|-
TGCGCCAGCAGCTCCGGGACAGCTAAAGAGACCCAGTACTTC
CASSSGTAKETQYF
>TRBV6-1|-|12|TRBJ1-6|few
TGTGCCAGCAGTGGACCCCTAGGATCCCTCCACTTT
CASSGPLGSLHF
>TRBV11-3|-|11|TRBJ2-1|-
TGTGCCAGCAGGGAAACCGGGCCTCAGTTCTTC
CASRETGPQFF
>TRBV28|TRBD1|16|TRBJ1-3|-
TGTGCCAGCAGACTTGCGGGACAGTCAACTGGAAACACCATATATTTT
CASRLAGQSTGNTIYF
>TRBV19|-|12|TRBJ1-2|few
TGTGCCAGCTCACAGGGAGACTATGGCTACACCTTC
CASSQGDYGYTF
>TRBV7-2|-|17|TRBJ1-1|-
TGTGCCAGCAGCTTAGTAGCCAGGGGCCATGGGGAGACTGAAGCTTTCTTT
CASSLVARGHGETEAFF
>TRBV19|-|13|TRBJ2-1|-
TGTGCCAGTGGACAGACCATATACAATGAGCAGTTCTTC
CASGQTIYNEQFF
>TRBV6-1|-|13|TRBJ2-7|-
TGTGCCAGCAGTGGTTTTTCGGGGGACGAGCAGTACTTC
CASSGFSGDEQYF
>TRBV4-1|-|16|TRBJ2-6|-
TGCGCCAGCAGCCAAGCCTTCGCCGGCGGGGCCAACGTCCTGACTTTC
CASSQAFAGGANVLTF
>TRBV18|-|13|TRBJ1-1|once
TGTGCCAGCTCACCAGGGCAGAACACTGAAGCTTTCTTT
CASSPGQNTEAFF
>TRBV19|-|15|TRBJ2-5|-
TGTGCCAGTACCCCGAGGGGCAGGGGGGAAGAGACCCAGTACTTC
CASTPRGRGEETQYF
>TRBV5-1|TRBD1|15|TRBJ2-7|-
TGCGCCAGCAGCTTGGGAGGGACAGGGACCTACGAGCAGTACTTC
CASSLGGTGTYEQYF
>TRBV7-8|-|16|TRBJ1-5|-
TGTGCCAGCAGCTTAGCCGCCGCAACAGGAGGTCAGCCCCAGCATTTT
CASSLAAATGGQPQHF
>TRBV5-8|-|15|TRBJ2-3|-
TGTGCCAGCAGCTTGGGGGTCCTATATGGAGATACGCAGTATTTT
CASSLGVLYGDTQYF